A selection of T cell receptor beta chains follows, all from one sample in a study of blood T cells in healthy people across ages. One entry per CDR3 protein results from TCRdb running MiXCR on the 5' RACE reads. The sample carries around 2 million distinct CDR3 sequences, around 40% recorded once. Sequenced: blood. Every receptor here comes from a human donor in good health. Each CDR3 is given with its conserved first and last residue. D genes are given only for firm matches. Expanded clones get a size class; other rows say once, few or many, or leave the size out.

V gene: TRBV7-3; D gene: -; J gene: TRBJ2-1; clone size: few; CDR3 DNA: TGTGCCAGCAGCCCCACTAGTATCGATGAGCAGTTCTTC; CDR3 protein: CASSPTSIDEQFF
V gene: TRBV7-2; D gene: -; J gene: TRBJ2-5; clone size: -; CDR3 DNA: TGTGCCAGCAGTTCCACTGGCTGGTGGGGGGCGAGTGAGACCCAGTACTTC; CDR3 protein: CASSSTGWWGASETQYF
V gene: TRBV12-3/TRBV12-4; D gene: -; J gene: TRBJ1-5; clone size: -; CDR3 DNA: TGTGCCAGCAGTCTTCTAAATAGCAATCAGCCCCGGCATTTT; CDR3 protein: CASSLLNSNQPRHF
V gene: TRBV2; D gene: -; J gene: TRBJ2-7; clone size: -; CDR3 DNA: TGTGCCAGCAGTGGTCCAGGGTCGGGCCACGAGCAGTACTTC; CDR3 protein: CASSGPGSGHEQYF
V gene: TRBV20-1; D gene: TRBD1; J gene: TRBJ2-5; clone size: -; CDR3 DNA: TGCAGTACTTCCAGGGGGCGGCAAAAGACCCAGTACTTC; CDR3 protein: CSTSRGRQKTQYF
V gene: TRBV20-1; D gene: TRBD1; J gene: TRBJ1-2; clone size: -; CDR3 DNA: TGCAGTGCTAGAACCGGACAGGGATATGGCTACACCTTC; CDR3 protein: CSARTGQGYGYTF
V gene: TRBV5-5; D gene: -; J gene: TRBJ1-5; clone size: few; CDR3 DNA: TGTGCCAGCAGCTTGGCGTTGCTGGAGCCCCAGCATTTT; CDR3 protein: CASSLALLEPQHF
V gene: TRBV5-6; D gene: -; J gene: TRBJ2-5; clone size: -; CDR3 DNA: TGTGCCAGCAGCTTGGAGCTGGGTCAAGAGACCCAGTACTTC; CDR3 protein: CASSLELGQETQYF
V gene: TRBV2; D gene: -; J gene: TRBJ2-1; clone size: -; CDR3 DNA: TGTGCCAGCGGTGTCCAACAGAAGTTCTTC; CDR3 protein: CASGVQQKFF
V gene: TRBV27; D gene: -; J gene: TRBJ1-6; clone size: -; CDR3 DNA: TGTGCCAGCAGCCGACAGCCACCAAATTCACCCCTCCACTTT; CDR3 protein: CASSRQPPNSPLHF
V gene: TRBV7-9; D gene: -; J gene: TRBJ2-7; clone size: -; CDR3 DNA: TGTGCCAGCAGCCCGGCCGGGACGTTCAGCTCCTACGAGCAGTACTTC; CDR3 protein: CASSPAGTFSSYEQYF
V gene: TRBV6-5; D gene: -; J gene: TRBJ2-7; clone size: few; CDR3 DNA: TGTGCCAGCAGTTCGGTCTTGAGCTCCTACGAGCAGTACTTC; CDR3 protein: CASSSVLSSYEQYF
V gene: TRBV6-5; D gene: TRBD1; J gene: TRBJ1-2; clone size: -; CDR3 DNA: TGTGCCAGCAGTTACACAGGGGGCAACATGGGATATGGCTACACCTTC; CDR3 protein: CASSYTGGNMGYGYTF
V gene: TRBV5-6; D gene: -; J gene: TRBJ2-1; clone size: -; CDR3 DNA: TGTGCCAGCAGCCCCCAGGGGAGGGTAAGCTCCTACAATGAGCAGTTCTTC; CDR3 protein: CASSPQGRVSSYNEQFF
V gene: TRBV6-2/TRBV6-3; D gene: TRBD1; J gene: TRBJ1-1; clone size: few; CDR3 DNA: TGTGCCAGCAGCCTCGGGACAGGGGTTGAAGCTTTCTTT; CDR3 protein: CASSLGTGVEAFF
V gene: TRBV6-2/TRBV6-3; D gene: TRBD1; J gene: TRBJ2-7; clone size: -; CDR3 DNA: TGTGCCAGCAGTTACGAGGGACAGGGCATCTACGAGCAGTACTTC; CDR3 protein: CASSYEGQGIYEQYF
V gene: TRBV20-1; D gene: TRBD2; J gene: TRBJ2-4; clone size: few; CDR3 DNA: TGCAGTATTCTAGCGGGGGGTAAAAACATTCAGTACTTC; CDR3 protein: CSILAGGKNIQYF
V gene: TRBV12-3/TRBV12-4; D gene: -; J gene: TRBJ1-1; clone size: -; CDR3 DNA: TGTGCCAGCAGTTTTTGGAATGACACTGAAGCTTTCTTT; CDR3 protein: CASSFWNDTEAFF
V gene: TRBV20-1; D gene: -; J gene: TRBJ2-7; clone size: -; CDR3 DNA: TGCAGTGCCAAAAGCTTCGCGGCAGGTGATTACGAGCAGTACTTC; CDR3 protein: CSAKSFAAGDYEQYF
V gene: TRBV11-3; D gene: -; J gene: TRBJ2-2; clone size: -; CDR3 DNA: TGTGCCAGCAGCTTGACGGCGGGGCAGATCAACACCGGGGAGCTGTTTTTT; CDR3 protein: CASSLTAGQINTGELFF
V gene: TRBV11-1; D gene: -; J gene: TRBJ1-1; clone size: once; CDR3 DNA: TGTGCCAGCAGCCGCCAACTCTCCACTGAAGCTTTCTTT; CDR3 protein: CASSRQLSTEAFF
V gene: TRBV12-3/TRBV12-4; D gene: TRBD1; J gene: TRBJ1-5; clone size: -; CDR3 DNA: TGTGCCAGCAGTTCCCTTCCCGGGACAGGGGAGCCCCAGCATTTT; CDR3 protein: CASSSLPGTGEPQHF
V gene: TRBV7-2; D gene: -; J gene: TRBJ2-3; clone size: -; CDR3 DNA: TGTGCCAGCTCCCCCGGAGGGGGGGATACGCAGTATTTT; CDR3 protein: CASSPGGGDTQYF
V gene: TRBV20-1; D gene: TRBD1; J gene: TRBJ1-2; clone size: few; CDR3 DNA: TGCAGTGCTAGAGTGAGACTTGGGACAGAAAAAGATGGCTACACCTTC; CDR3 protein: CSARVRLGTEKDGYTF
V gene: TRBV7-6; D gene: -; J gene: TRBJ1-2; clone size: -; CDR3 DNA: TGTGCCAGCAGCTTAGTAGCACGGTCGGTGGATGGCTACACCTTC; CDR3 protein: CASSLVARSVDGYTF
V gene: TRBV11-2; D gene: -; J gene: TRBJ1-6; clone size: few; CDR3 DNA: TGTGCCAGCAGCTCGAGAGGGGGGGCAAGGAATTCACCCCTCCACTTT; CDR3 protein: CASSSRGGARNSPLHF
V gene: TRBV7-2; D gene: TRBD1; J gene: TRBJ2-3; clone size: -; CDR3 DNA: TGTGCCAGCAGCTTCGTGTGGGGACAGGGGCCTCTTAGCACAGATACGCAGTATTTT; CDR3 protein: CASSFVWGQGPLSTDTQYF
V gene: TRBV6-5; D gene: -; J gene: TRBJ1-2; clone size: -; CDR3 DNA: TGTGCCAGCAGGAGAGGACGAGGACTATATGGCTACACCTTC; CDR3 protein: CASRRGRGLYGYTF
V gene: TRBV20-1; D gene: -; J gene: TRBJ2-1; clone size: few; CDR3 DNA: TGCAGTGTTGAGGCGGGGCACTCCTACAATGAGCAGTTCTTC; CDR3 protein: CSVEAGHSYNEQFF
V gene: TRBV13; D gene: -; J gene: TRBJ1-5; clone size: -; CDR3 DNA: TGTGCCAGCAGCTCCCGATCCGAAAGCGGCAATCAGCCCCAGCATTTT; CDR3 protein: CASSSRSESGNQPQHF
V gene: TRBV20-1; D gene: -; J gene: TRBJ2-7; clone size: -; CDR3 DNA: TGCAGTGTTCTGACAGGAATTGCCTACGAGCAGTACTTC; CDR3 protein: CSVLTGIAYEQYF
V gene: TRBV20-1; D gene: -; J gene: TRBJ2-3; clone size: once; CDR3 DNA: TGCAGTGCTAGAGAACCGGGATACCAGGAAGATACGCAGTATTTT; CDR3 protein: CSAREPGYQEDTQYF
V gene: TRBV4-3; D gene: -; J gene: TRBJ1-5; clone size: many; CDR3 DNA: TGCGCCAGCAGCCAAGAACTAGGGGGGGAATATCAGCCCCAGCATTTT; CDR3 protein: CASSQELGGEYQPQHF
V gene: TRBV4-3; D gene: -; J gene: TRBJ2-5; clone size: -; CDR3 DNA: TGCGCCAGCAGCCAAGTCGTCGGTTTCAAAGAGACCCAGTACTTC; CDR3 protein: CASSQVVGFKETQYF
V gene: TRBV7-8; D gene: TRBD2; J gene: TRBJ2-3; clone size: -; CDR3 DNA: TGTGCCAGCAGCTTAGTAGGTGGACTAGCGGGGGGGCGAGCGCAGTATTTT; CDR3 protein: CASSLVGGLAGGRAQYF
V gene: TRBV4-3; D gene: -; J gene: TRBJ1-4; clone size: -; CDR3 DNA: TGCGCCAGCAGCCTCTCGACGGGGGTAGGCGAAAAACTGTTTTTT; CDR3 protein: CASSLSTGVGEKLFF
V gene: TRBV20-1; D gene: TRBD1; J gene: TRBJ1-2; clone size: few; CDR3 DNA: TGCAGTGCTAGAGATGCAACAGGGGAGGAGGGCTACACCTTC; CDR3 protein: CSARDATGEEGYTF
V gene: TRBV28; D gene: -; J gene: TRBJ1-1; clone size: -; CDR3 DNA: TGTGCCAGCAGTTTTACCCTTGAAGCTTTCTTT; CDR3 protein: CASSFTLEAFF
V gene: TRBV6-2/TRBV6-3; D gene: -; J gene: TRBJ2-2; clone size: -; CDR3 DNA: TGTGCCAGCAGTTTGTGGGGATCAGAGCTGTTTTTT; CDR3 protein: CASSLWGSELFF
V gene: TRBV28; D gene: -; J gene: TRBJ1-6; clone size: few; CDR3 DNA: TGTGCCAGCAGTTTACGGGGGGCTCTTGGTTCGCCCCTCCACTTT; CDR3 protein: CASSLRGALGSPLHF
V gene: TRBV29-1; D gene: -; J gene: TRBJ2-1; clone size: -; CDR3 DNA: TGCAGCGTTTGGGGGATTCAGGGTAACGATGAGCAGTTCTTC; CDR3 protein: CSVWGIQGNDEQFF
V gene: TRBV20-1; D gene: -; J gene: TRBJ2-7; clone size: -; CDR3 DNA: TGCAGTGCTACCCCGTGGGTGGAGGGGCCGAGCTCCTACGAGCAGTACTTC; CDR3 protein: CSATPWVEGPSSYEQYF
V gene: TRBV4-2; D gene: TRBD1; J gene: TRBJ2-4; clone size: few; CDR3 DNA: TGTGCCAGCAGCCACCTGATTGGACAGGGATATCGAATTCAGTACTTC; CDR3 protein: CASSHLIGQGYRIQYF
V gene: TRBV6-5; D gene: -; J gene: TRBJ1-1; clone size: few; CDR3 DNA: TGTGCCAGCAGTTACTCGAACGGGGGCCACACTGAAGCTTTCTTT; CDR3 protein: CASSYSNGGHTEAFF
V gene: TRBV21-1; D gene: -; J gene: TRBJ2-1; clone size: many; CDR3 DNA: TGTGCCAGCAGCATTCCGGCGGGGCAACCCTACAATGAGCAGTTCTTC; CDR3 protein: CASSIPAGQPYNEQFF
V gene: TRBV7-2; D gene: -; J gene: TRBJ1-1; clone size: many; CDR3 DNA: TGTGCCAGCAGCTTAGGCAGGATGAACACTGAAGCTTTCTTT; CDR3 protein: CASSLGRMNTEAFF
V gene: TRBV4-2; D gene: TRBD2; J gene: TRBJ2-1; clone size: -; CDR3 DNA: TGTGCCAGCAGCCAAGTCTTCGGGGGGGTTAACAATGAGCAGTTCTTC; CDR3 protein: CASSQVFGGVNNEQFF
V gene: TRBV4-3; D gene: -; J gene: TRBJ2-7; clone size: few; CDR3 DNA: TGCGCCAGCAGCCAAGATCGGGGACACCCCTACGAGCAGTACTTC; CDR3 protein: CASSQDRGHPYEQYF
V gene: TRBV7-2; D gene: -; J gene: TRBJ2-1; clone size: -; CDR3 DNA: TGTGCCAGCAGCTTAGGGGGGCTAGCGGCGTACAATGAGCAGTTCTTC; CDR3 protein: CASSLGGLAAYNEQFF
V gene: TRBV6-1; D gene: TRBD1; J gene: TRBJ2-1; clone size: -; CDR3 DNA: TGTGCCAGCAGACAGGGGGAATCCTACAATGAGCAGTTCTTC; CDR3 protein: CASRQGESYNEQFF
V gene: TRBV12-3/TRBV12-4; D gene: -; J gene: TRBJ1-2; clone size: -; CDR3 DNA: TGTGCCAGCAGTTTGCGGAGGGACGGCTATGGCTACACCTTC; CDR3 protein: CASSLRRDGYGYTF
V gene: TRBV29-1; D gene: -; J gene: TRBJ2-7; clone size: -; CDR3 DNA: TGCAGCGTTGCGGGACGGATGACTGGAGAGCAGTACTTC; CDR3 protein: CSVAGRMTGEQYF
V gene: TRBV6-2/TRBV6-3; D gene: -; J gene: TRBJ2-5; clone size: few; CDR3 DNA: TGTGCCAGCAGTTGGAGGACAAGACTTAAAGAGACCCAGTACTTC; CDR3 protein: CASSWRTRLKETQYF